These 5 T cell receptor beta chains were all obtained from the same sample, sequenced in a study of blood T cells in healthy people across ages. Combining a sample-barcoded 5' primer with a J-beta primer mix, a second PCR ran for roughly 7 to 12 cycles. TCRdb used MiXCR to reprocess the 5' RACE reads, holding one entry per CDR3 protein. The sample contains some 1,500,000 distinct CDR3 sequences, 42% of which appear only once. Specimen: blood. The receptors were sampled from a woman between 18 and 30 years old in good health.

The table lists this clonotype with a few counts. The J gene is TRBJ1-4, the V gene TRBV12-3 or TRBV12-4; 7 bases agree with TRBD1. The V gene end was trimmed by 9 bases and the J gene end by 7 bases; junction bases not matched to a gene: 11. The CDR3 contains 14 residues. The CDR3 region is CASCGPRGCEKLFF. CDR3 coding DNA: TGTGCCAGTTGTGGCCCCAGGGGGTGTGAAAAACTGTTTTTT.

The J gene is TRBJ2-3, the V gene TRBV2; 9 bases align to TRBD2. CDR1 is SNHLY and CDR2 is FYNNEI in the germline V gene. The V and J ends lost 5 bases and 0 bases, in that order; junction bases with no gene match: 9. CDR3 length: 17 amino acids. CDR3 sequence (DNA): TGTGCCAGCAGTCCTAAGGGACTAGCACCAAGCACAGATACGCAGTATTTT. Protein: CASSPKGLAPSTDTQYF.

The J gene is TRBJ2-1, the V gene TRBV3-1, with D unclear. V lost 1 base and J lost 9, with 10 bases in between. This CDR3 contains 13 residues. Germline CDR1 reads LGHDT; CDR2 reads YNNKEL (reference sequence). CDR3 loop: CASSQVGLLEQFF. The CDR3 coding sequence is TGTGCCAGCAGCCAAGTAGGCCTACTTGAGCAGTTCTTC.

The chain carries TRBV29-1 and TRBJ1-6, with D possibly matching TRBD1 (6 bases). There are 12 residues in the CDR3. V was clipped by 4 bases and J by 12 bases, with 13 bases between them. Looked up from germline, CDR1 is SQVTM and CDR2 is ANQGSEA. CDR3 coding DNA: TGCAGCGTTGGACAGGCGGCGGGACCCCTCCACTTT. Translation: CSVGQAAGPLHF.

This clonotype showed up just a few times. CDR3 nucleotides: TGTGCCAGCAGTTTTTCAGGGGACCCCTACGAGCAGTACTTC. Its protein product is CASSFSGDPYEQYF. The chain recombines TRBV27 with TRBJ2-7; tentative D call: TRBD1 (6 bases). With 3 bases removed from V and 2 bases from J, the gap between germline ends came to 11 bases. Germline values: CDR1 MNHEY, CDR2 SMNVEV (reference sequence). This CDR3 is built from 14 residues.